This T cell receptor beta chain was obtained from a study of blood T cells in healthy people across ages (dated by TCRdb to between 2014 and 2016). As for the study more broadly: Template switching captured roughly one uniquely barcoded TCR beta cDNA molecule per two T cells in model experiments. Using deep sequencing normalized with unique cDNA molecular identifiers, the study measured how TCR beta repertoire diversity changes with age. The donors were divided into four age groups: young (average approximately 16 years), middle-aged (approximately 42), aged (about 62) and long-lived (82). To avoid experimental bias, donors of different ages were randomly spread across the sequencing lanes. Using the same blood draw, the study looked at two additional independent replicas of 1 million unique cDNA reads for two donors, one aged 18 to 30 and the other aged 80 or older. Findings and caveats that apply to the study as a whole: The long-lived group showed more naive CD4+ T cells, fewer expanded clones and increased TCR diversity than the aged group, suggesting age selection. Because donor CMV infection status was unknown, age-related changes in expanded clonotypes were potentially confounded. Bulk unsorted PBMC profiling prevented conclusive comparison of naive and antigen-experienced compartments. Observed TCR beta diversity per million T cells fell roughly linearly with age, and a significant reduction was already apparent by age around 44. Total diversity estimates from one million sequenced T cells were considered lower bounds and underestimates. A strong correlation was found between observed TCR beta diversity and the percentage of naive T cells measured by flow cytometry.

In its sample, this clonotype was seen once. Its antigen has not been determined. Nothing much larger sits one base from this clone, and base qualities are not available. The donors were 40 or so Caucasian individuals from Russia, aged roughly 6 to 100 years, who were systemically healthy. Ten milliliters of peripheral blood were collected from each donor into EDTA-treated Vacutainer tubes. Ficoll-Paque density-gradient centrifugation was used to isolate PBMCs, with at least 7 million per sample. Total RNA was extracted from PBMCs with Trizol reagent, with at least 6 micrograms obtained per sample. For every donor, flow cytometry on a PBMC aliquot measured the percentage of naive CD45RAhigh/CD27high T cells. Libraries were constructed by 5' RACE. The sequencer listed for this sample is Illumina HiSeq 2500. A second PCR of roughly 7 to 11 cycles was run with a J-beta primer mix and a sample-barcoded 5' primer. A unique molecular identifier was introduced onto each TCR beta cDNA molecule by a template-switch 5' adaptor carrying 12 random nucleotides. Each sample yielded at least 2.5 million CDR3-containing paired-end reads. All of the RNA was converted into first-strand cDNA using the Mint cDNA synthesis kit, with a TRBC-specific oligonucleotide serving as the primer. After uracil-DNA glycosylase treatment, a first 18-cycle PCR used universal primers M1SS and BC2_uni_R on all cDNA. The paper's processing steps were these. For normalization, 1 million high-quality reads, each with a distinct molecular identifier, were randomly selected from each sample. Reads sharing molecular identifiers were discarded rather than binned into consensus sequences. MiTCR, set to a Q25 quality threshold and the strictest error-elimination algorithm, was used for CDR3 identification, clonotype clustering and error correction. A nonparametric unseen species model using Euler transformation provided a lower-bound estimate of total TCR beta diversity. TCRdb ran its own pipeline on the public reads, namely fastp trimming at Q25 and MiXCR clone calling, and kept in-frame beta chains. Under each unique CDR3 protein, matching rows form one entry showing the most common genes and DNA. TCRdb, not the original authors, processed these V and J calls. The sample table contains about 1.1 million distinct CDR3 sequences; only one count was recorded for roughly two fifths of them. The ten top clones hold roughly 13% of the sample.

According to the germline V gene, CDR1 reads MDHEN and CDR2 reads SYDVKM. The CDR3 numbers 19 residues from cysteine through phenylalanine. The only DNA kept is the CDR3, 57 bases in frame from the first base. Trimming at the junction amounts to 5 bases on V and 0 bases on J, and the germline ends lie 26 bases apart. Material for sequencing was blood. The V and J segments used are TRBV28 and TRBJ2-7; tentative D gene TRBD2, with 6 bases matching. This clonotype was obtained from a young man in good health. The DNA sequence is TGTGCCAGCAGTCACGGCCTGGGGGGAGCAAAGGGAGACTCCTACGAGCAGTACTTC. Translated, this is CASSHGLGGAKGDSYEQYF.